This T cell receptor beta chain originates from a study of circulating and synovial CD4+ cells in juvenile arthritis. General observations from the study: Compared with bulk blood, circulating pathogenic-like lymphocytes shared substantially more CDR3 sequences with synovial T cells. Deeper sequencing increased measured overlap with synovial clonotypes.

This clone was seen just once. Its antigen remains unknown. Libraries were prepared by immunoSEQ multiplex PCR; TCRdb keeps only in-frame clonotypes and omits some of them. The sample gives 30,000 to 40,000 clones, just under 95% of which show up once; around 0.64% is in the top ten. From germline, CDR1 is SGHRS and CDR2 YFSETQ. CDR3 length equals 14 residues. J lost 6 bases, V lost 3 bases, and 5 bases had no gene match. The rearrangement uses TRBV5-1 and TRBJ2-1; 8 nucleotides match TRBD2. The sequence derives from a human donor with juvenile idiopathic arthritis. The sequenced material came from CD4+ T cells from blood. The CDR3 region is CASSSSGGLNEQFF. The CDR3 DNA sequence: TGCGCCAGCAGCTCAAGCGGGGGCCTCAATGAGCAGTTCTTC.